These 12 T cell receptor beta chains were sequenced from one sample in a study of cytomegalovirus exposure and HLA in healthy donors. In the PCR, 60 Vbeta and 13 Jbeta primers were used. Method: immunoSEQ multiplex PCR; TCRdb's copy keeps in-frame clones and lacks some. The sample has under 150,000 clones; just over 70% are singletons. Material: PBMCs. Receptor source: a woman aged 55-70 years in good health and CMV-seropositive.

This chain joins TRBV4-1 and TRBJ1-5; D gene unclear. In germline, CDR1 is MGHRA, CDR2 YSYEKL. V was cut by 1 base and J by 4 bases, with 8 bases left in between. The CDR3 is 14 residues long. CDR3 protein: CASSQGPPNQPQHF. CDR3 DNA sequence: TGCGCCAGCAGCCAAGGGCCTCCTAATCAGCCCCAGCATTTT.

With respect to this clone: The identical CDR3 is also encoded by other nucleotide sequences in the sample. The chain combines TRBV5-1 with TRBJ1-4; D is unclear. There are 14 residues in the CDR3. Germline V gives CDR1 SGHRS, CDR2 YFSETQ. The V gene lost 5 bases and the J gene lost 0 bases, with 8 bases spanning the gap. The DNA for the CDR3 is TGCGCCAGCAGTTCCCTCGCAACTAATGAAAAACTGTTTTTT. It encodes CASSSLATNEKLFF. The whole variable domain, filled in from reference TRBV5-1 and TRBJ1-4, reads KAGVTQTPRYLIKTRGQQVTLSCSPISGHRSVSWYQQTPGQGLQFLFEYFSETQRNKGNFPGRFSGRQFSNSRSEMNVSTLELGDSALYLCASSSLATNEKLFFGSGTQLSVL.

This clone showed up just a few times. J is TRBJ1-6 and V is TRBV28; D might be TRBD1 (6 bases). Germline CDR1 is MDHEN and CDR2 is SYDVKM. The CDR3 contains 17 residues. V was pared by 3 bases and J by 4 bases, with 16 bases between. For the CDR3, the DNA is TGTGCCAGCAGTTTGGGCGGCGGGGGCCTTTATAATTCACCCCTCCACTTT. It translates to CASSLGGGGLYNSPLHF.

This clone was counted at least ten times. This chain joins TRBV13 and TRBJ1-3, with D unclear. Trimming cost V 3 bases and J 3 bases, with 9 bases left between them. The CDR3 is made up of 14 amino acids. From germline, CDR1 is PRHDT and CDR2 FYEKMQ (reference sequence). The CDR3 sequence: CASSLGDFGNTIYF. In DNA, the CDR3 is TGTGCCAGCAGCTTGGGAGATTTTGGAAACACCATATATTTT. The entire variable domain, with the rest obtained from reference TRBV13 and TRBJ1-3, is as follows: AAGVIQSPRHLIKEKRETATLKCYPIPRHDTVYWYQQGPGQDPQFLISFYEKMQSDKGSIPDRFSAQQFSDYHSELNMSSLELGDSALYFCASSLGDFGNTIYFGEGSWLTVV.

V is TRBV9 and J is TRBJ2-1; 9 nucleotides align to TRBD2. Germline loops: CDR1 SGDLS, CDR2 YYNGEE. Trimming removed 0 bases from V and 4 bases from J; junction bases left unmatched: 8. The CDR3 length is 17 residues. The DNA of the CDR3 is TGTGCCAGCAGCGTAGGTCAGCGGGGGGCTACTTACAATGAGCAGTTCTTC. As protein: CASSVGQRGATYNEQFF.

A few counts support this clone. The V call is TRBV6-6, the J call TRBJ1-6; possibly TRBD1 for D (6 bases). Germline V gives CDR1 MNHNY, CDR2 SVGAGI (reference sequence). This CDR3 has 15 residues. The ends were cut back, 7 bases at V and 5 bases at J, with 15 bases in the middle. The CDR3 loop is CASTVRTVDNSPLHF. The CDR3, as DNA: TGTGCCAGCACAGTCAGGACAGTCGATAATTCACCCCTCCACTTT.

This chain joins TRBV4-1 and TRBJ1-6; 8 nucleotides line up with TRBD1. The germline CDR1 and CDR2 sequences are MGHRA and YSYEKL. V lost 2 bases, J lost 8 bases, and 14 bases stayed unmatched. The CDR3 has 18 amino acids. The CDR3 nucleotides read TGCGCCAGCAGCCAACCCAGGGGAACAACAGGGGGTGATTCACCCCTCCACTTT. This translates into CASSQPRGTTGGDSPLHF.

There are a few counts of this clone. The chain links TRBV25-1 to TRBJ2-2; TRBD2 matches 7 bases. CDR3 length: 15 amino acids. Germline CDR1 and CDR2: MGHDK and SYGVNS. Losses at the gene ends were 9 bases for V and 1 base for J; bases not matched to a gene: 8. CDR3 DNA: TGTGCCAGTCTGGGGGGAGGGGTGAACACCGGGGAGCTGTTTTTT. Translating it yields CASLGGGVNTGELFF.

This clone was counted a few times. The chain couples TRBV7-9 to TRBJ2-5, with a possible D match to TRBD2 (5 bases). This CDR3 region has 11 residues. Deletions cut 6 bases from V and 3 bases from J, with 5 bases between. The germline CDR1 and CDR2 sequences are SEHNR and FQNEAQ (reference sequence). This CDR3 is CASRLEETQYF. CDR3 nucleotides: TGTGCCAGCAGACTAGAAGAGACCCAGTACTTC.

V gene TRBV7-9 combines with J gene TRBJ2-7, with D possibly matching TRBD2 (7 bases). The germline CDR1 and CDR2 sequences are SEHNR and FQNEAQ (reference sequence). V dropped 5 bases and J dropped 3 bases, with 20 bases sitting between them. The CDR3 covers 16 residues. Here the CDR3 reads CASSQNSPGEGYEQYF. The CDR3 nucleotides read TGTGCCAGCAGCCAAAATTCCCCAGGGGAGGGCTACGAGCAGTACTTC.

This clone has just a few counts. The genes are TRBV10-2 and TRBJ1-1; 8 bases are shared with TRBD1. This CDR3 has 14 amino acids. V lost 0 bases and J lost 5; bases outside the gene matches: 2. Per germline, CDR1 WSHSY and CDR2 SAAADI. The CDR3 DNA sequence: TGCGCCAGCAGTGAGTCAACAGGGGGTACTGAAGCTTTCTTT. This encodes CASSESTGGTEAFF.

The chain uses TRBV29-1 and TRBJ1-1; possible D gene TRBD1, 5 bases. Trimming removed 4 bases at V and 0 bases at J, with 15 bases between. This CDR3 spans 15 amino acids. CDR1 is SQVTM, CDR2 ANQGSEA, per germline. CDR3 in amino acids: CSVGGNRKMNTEAFF. The CDR3, as DNA: TGCAGCGTTGGCGGAAACAGGAAGATGAACACTGAAGCTTTCTTT.